Following are 6 T cell receptor beta chains from one sample sequenced in a study of blood T cell repertoires in COVID-19. Sequenced by immunoSEQ multiplex PCR; TCRdb stores in-frame clones only, minus some. Of about 200,000 clones listed, about 85% were seen once; the top ten hold roughly 4.5%. Material: peripheral blood. The receptor source for this set is a woman older than 75 with acute or convalescent COVID-19.

The gene calls are TRBV12-3 or TRBV12-4 and TRBJ1-1; D is ambiguous. The CDR3 loop spans 13 amino acids. V dropped 5 bases and J dropped 1 base, with 8 bases sitting between them. The CDR3 loop reads CASSVLANTEAFF. CDR3 DNA sequence: TGTGCCAGCAGTGTCCTAGCGAACACTGAAGCTTTCTTT.

This CDR3 reads CASILDINTGELFF. CDR3 DNA sequence: TGTGCCAGCATCCTGGACATAAACACCGGGGAGCTGTTTTTT. The chain combines TRBV2 with TRBJ2-2; a possible D gene is TRBD1 (5 bases). Trimming stripped 7 bases from V and 2 bases from J, with 11 bases between. The germline CDR1 and CDR2 sequences are SNHLY and FYNNEI. The CDR3 covers 14 residues.

The rearrangement joins TRBV7-2 to TRBJ2-7; 10 bases fit TRBD2. Germline trimming cut 5 bases from V and 12 bases from J; bases unmatched to any gene: 16. The CDR3 consists of 15 residues. Germline CDR1 is SGHTA and CDR2 is FQGNSA. DNA for the CDR3: TGTGCCAGCAGCCCCGATCGGACTAGCGGCCCGCTGACGTACTTC. Its protein is CASSPDRTSGPLTYF.

V gene TRBV2 combines with J gene TRBJ1-2, with D maybe TRBD1 (6 bases). Looked up from germline, CDR1 is SNHLY and CDR2 is FYNNEI. Trimming removed 7 bases at V and 4 bases at J, with 19 bases between. The CDR3 loop spans 15 amino acids. The CDR3 DNA is TGTGCCAGCACCGCCCGGGGGGCGCAAAGCTATGGCTACACCTTC. Translation: CASTARGAQSYGYTF. Filled out from reference TRBV2 and TRBJ1-2, the complete variable domain reads EPEVTQTPSHQVTQMGQEVILRCVPISNHLYFYWYRQILGQKVEFLVSFYNNEISEKSEIFDDQFSVERPDGSNFTLKIRSTKLEDSAMYFCASTARGAQSYGYTFGSGTRLTVV.

This clone was seen only a few times. Distinct nucleotide sequences in the sample also encode this CDR3. The chain joins TRBV27 to TRBJ1-5, with unresolved D. The CDR3 is 13 amino acids. Between the trimmed V and J ends, which lost 2 bases and 7 bases, there was a span of 9 bases. Per the germline V gene, CDR1 is MNHEY and CDR2 is SMNVEV (reference sequence). The CDR3 spells CASSLRREQPQHF. DNA of the CDR3: TGTGCCAGCAGTTTAAGGCGGGAGCAGCCCCAGCATTTT.

This clone was observed once. The chain has TRBV18 and TRBJ1-5, with D maybe TRBD1 (6 bases). This CDR3 has 17 residues. The V and J ends lost 3 bases and 1 base respectively, with 16 bases between them. The germline V gene has CDR1 KGHSH and CDR2 LQKENI. The CDR3 loop reads CASSPRGLQGSNQPQHF. CDR3 bases: TGTGCCAGCTCACCCCGGGGTCTTCAGGGGAGCAATCAGCCCCAGCATTTT.